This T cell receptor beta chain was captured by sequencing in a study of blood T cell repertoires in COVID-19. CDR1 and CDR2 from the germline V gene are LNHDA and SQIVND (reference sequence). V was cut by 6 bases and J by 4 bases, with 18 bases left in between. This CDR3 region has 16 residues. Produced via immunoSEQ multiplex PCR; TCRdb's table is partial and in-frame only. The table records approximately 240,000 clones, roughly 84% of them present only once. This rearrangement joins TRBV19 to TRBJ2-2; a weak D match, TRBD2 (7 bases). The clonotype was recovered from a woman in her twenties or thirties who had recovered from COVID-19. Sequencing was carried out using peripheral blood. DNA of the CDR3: TGTGCCAGTAGCCGGGGCGGGAGACAGGTCACCGGGGAGCTGTTTTTT. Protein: CASSRGGRQVTGELFF.